This TCR delta chain was sequenced in a study of gamma-delta chains in newborns, infants, children. About the study: Innate gammadelta T cells reportedly expand polyclonally right after birth, driven by microbial exposure, per the title.

CDR1 is TSWWSYY, CDR2 QGS, per germline. This CDR3 is 21 amino acids long. TCRdb reanalysed the reads with CATT. The sample lists approximately 1,500 delta-chain clones; over 40% were seen once. About this clone itself: Relative to the germline gene, one junction end is altered; a read error may explain this.

The sample was blood. This rearrangement joins TRDV1 to TRDJ1; D gene unclear. The TCR sequence derives from a child who had a fever. CDR3 amino acids: CALGVFPHPREDPPYADELIF. In DNA form, the CDR3 reads TGTGCTCTCGGGGTATTCCCGCACCCAAGAGAAGACCCTCCTTACGCCGATGAACTCATCTTT.